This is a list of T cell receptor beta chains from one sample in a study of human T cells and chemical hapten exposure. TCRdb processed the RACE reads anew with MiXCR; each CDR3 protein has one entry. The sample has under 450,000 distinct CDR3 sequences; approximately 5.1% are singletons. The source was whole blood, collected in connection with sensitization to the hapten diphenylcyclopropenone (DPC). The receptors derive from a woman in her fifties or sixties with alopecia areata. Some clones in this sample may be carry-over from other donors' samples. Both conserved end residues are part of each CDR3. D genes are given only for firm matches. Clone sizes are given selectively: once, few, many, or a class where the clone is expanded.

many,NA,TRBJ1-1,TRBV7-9,CASSNVTGLEAFF,TGTGCCAGCAGCAACGTTACAGGGCTTGAAGCTTTCTTT
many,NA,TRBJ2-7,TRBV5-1,CASSLSPPGDTSYEQYF,TGCGCCAGCAGCTTGTCACCCCCGGGGGACACCTCCTACGAGCAGTACTTC
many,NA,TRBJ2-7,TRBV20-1,CSASPDSYRLSSYEQYF,TGCAGTGCTAGCCCTGACAGCTACAGGCTTAGCTCCTACGAGCAGTACTTC
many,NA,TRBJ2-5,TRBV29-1,CSYRTAGETQYF,TGCAGCTACCGGACGGCGGGGGAGACCCAGTACTTC
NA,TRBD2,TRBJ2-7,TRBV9,CASSPRSLAGGPHEQYF,TGTGCCAGCAGCCCCCGTTCGCTAGCGGGAGGGCCCCACGAGCAGTACTTC
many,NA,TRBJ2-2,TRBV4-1,CASSQDLQGSNTGELFF,TGCGCCAGCAGCCAAGATTTGCAGGGTTCGAACACCGGGGAGCTGTTTTTT
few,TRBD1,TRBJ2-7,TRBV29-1,CSVWTGGLKEQYF,TGCAGCGTGTGGACAGGAGGCCTTAAGGAGCAGTACTTC
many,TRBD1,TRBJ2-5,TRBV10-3,CAISEDNGQGETQYF,TGTGCCATCAGTGAGGACAATGGACAGGGTGAGACCCAGTACTTC
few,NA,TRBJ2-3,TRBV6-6,CASSRYPGDTQYF,TGTGCCAGCAGTAGGTATCCTGGAGATACGCAGTATTTT
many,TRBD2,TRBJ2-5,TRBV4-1,CASSQGLARETQYF,TGCGCCAGCAGCCAAGGACTAGCCCGAGAGACCCAGTACTTC
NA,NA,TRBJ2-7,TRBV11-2,CASSLAGFHEQYF,TGTGCCAGCAGCTTAGCGGGCTTCCACGAGCAGTACTTC
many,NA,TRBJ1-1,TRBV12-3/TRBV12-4,CASSFTSGRNTEAFF,TGTGCCAGCAGTTTCACATCGGGGAGGAACACTGAAGCTTTCTTT
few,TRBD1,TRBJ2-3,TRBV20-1,CSASGTGGLFSGDTQYF,TGCAGTGCTTCCGGGACAGGGGGCCTTTTTAGCGGAGATACGCAGTATTTT
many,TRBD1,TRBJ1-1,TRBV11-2,CASSSVQGRILPTEAFF,TGTGCCAGCAGCTCTGTACAGGGGCGAATCCTCCCAACTGAAGCTTTCTTT
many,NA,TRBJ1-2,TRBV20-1,CSAGNRAGYGYTF,TGCAGTGCTGGCAACAGGGCAGGCTATGGCTACACCTTC
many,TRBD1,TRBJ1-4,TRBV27,CASSRTGGSATNEKLFF,TGTGCCAGCAGTCGGACAGGGGGCAGTGCAACTAATGAAAAACTGTTTTTT
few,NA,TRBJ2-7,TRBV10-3,CAISGGTYEQYF,TGTGCCATCAGTGGCGGGACCTACGAGCAGTACTTC
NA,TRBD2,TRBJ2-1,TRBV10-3,CAISPLAGGRRDEQFF,TGTGCCATCAGCCCACTAGCGGGGGGCCGGCGGGATGAGCAGTTCTTC
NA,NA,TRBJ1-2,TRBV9,CASSVAAEANYGYTF,TGTGCCAGCAGCGTAGCAGCAGAAGCTAACTATGGCTACACCTTC
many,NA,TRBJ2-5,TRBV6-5,CASSYGPSGETQYF,TGTGCCAGCAGTTACGGTCCTTCTGGGGAGACCCAGTACTTC
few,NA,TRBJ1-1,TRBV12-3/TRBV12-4,CASTQGRGEAEAFF,TGTGCCAGCACCCAAGGAAGGGGCGAGGCTGAAGCTTTCTTT
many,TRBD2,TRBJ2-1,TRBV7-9,CASSLVAGGPLYEQFF,TGTGCCAGCAGCTTAGTCGCGGGAGGGCCACTTTATGAGCAGTTCTTC
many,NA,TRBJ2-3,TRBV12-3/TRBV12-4,CASSRTSTDTQYF,TGTGCCAGCAGTCGGACTAGCACAGATACGCAGTATTTT
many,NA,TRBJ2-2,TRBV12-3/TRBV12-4,CASSFMESTGELFF,TGTGCCAGCAGTTTTATGGAGAGCACCGGGGAGCTGTTTTTT